The subject of this entry is one T cell receptor beta chain. CDR1 is SGHVS, CDR2 FNYEAQ, per germline. CDR3 length: 16 amino acids. Trimming cost V 5 bases and J 5 bases; bases outside gene matches: 9. The data derive from a study of blood T cell repertoires in COVID-19. On the study more broadly: Acute-phase and convalescent COVID-19 samples originated in the United States, Italy and Spain.

Authors' methods: It was from reference gene primer amplification that nucleated cell counts were estimated. The assay was immunoSEQ multiplex PCR, and TCRdb's table has in-frame clones only and misses some. That table gives V, J and clone size, and the DNA gave D and trimming. This table holds roughly 500,000 clones, around 85% found once. Enrolled through a virtual design, the participants were between 18 and 89 years of age and came from under 25 US areas. Two negative PCRs, clearance, or symptom resolution characterized the recovered Cohort 3 donors. Sample: PBMCs or T cells enriched from blood (not recorded which). The TCR originated in a woman aged 55-75 years who had recovered from COVID-19. V usage is TRBV7-6 and J usage is TRBJ2-1, with TRBD2 identical over 10 bases. CDR3 DNA: TGTGCCAGCAGCCCGACGGTAGCGGGGGGCGACAATGAGCAGTTCTTC. Encoded protein: CASSPTVAGGDNEQFF.